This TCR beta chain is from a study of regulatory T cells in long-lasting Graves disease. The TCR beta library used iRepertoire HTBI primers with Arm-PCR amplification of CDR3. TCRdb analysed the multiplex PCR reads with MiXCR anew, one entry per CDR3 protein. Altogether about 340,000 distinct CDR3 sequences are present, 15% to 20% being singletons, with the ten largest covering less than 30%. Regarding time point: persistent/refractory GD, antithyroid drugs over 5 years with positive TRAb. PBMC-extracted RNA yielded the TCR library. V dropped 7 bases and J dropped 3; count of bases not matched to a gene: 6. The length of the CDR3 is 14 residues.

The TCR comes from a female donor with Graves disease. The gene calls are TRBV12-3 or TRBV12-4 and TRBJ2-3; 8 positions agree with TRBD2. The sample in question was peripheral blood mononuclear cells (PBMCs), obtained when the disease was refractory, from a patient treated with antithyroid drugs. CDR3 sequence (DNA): TGTGCCAGCACCTTGACTAGCGCGACAGATACGCAGTATTTT. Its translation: CASTLTSATDTQYF.